The 25 T cell receptor beta chains below come from one sample, sequenced in a study of T cell repertoires in cytomegalovirus infection. TCRdb processed the reads anew with MiXCR; each CDR3 protein has one entry. The sample holds about 530,000 distinct CDR3 sequences; around 27% are singletons and the top ten take approximately 13%. The source material was PBMCs. These receptors were obtained from a human donor in good health (CMV status not recorded). Some clones in this sample may be carry-over from other donors' samples.

This clonotype was picked up many times. The chain recombines TRBV2 with TRBJ1-4, with 11 bases matching TRBD1. The length of the CDR3 is 16 residues. J was trimmed by 3 bases and V by 7 bases; bases with no gene match: 7. Germline-derived CDR1 and CDR2 are SNHLY and FYNNEI. CDR3 DNA sequence: TGTGCCAGCACTCGGACAGGGGGCGTCTCTAATGAAAAACTGTTTTTT. Protein: CASTRTGGVSNEKLFF.

Notes on this clonotype: The junction shows a germline mismatch at one end, possibly a read error. The chain links TRBV7-7 to TRBJ2-1; D is unclear. The CDR3 loop spans 13 amino acids. CDR1 and CDR2 from the germline V gene are SSHAT and FNYEAQ (reference sequence). Here the CDR3 DNA reads TGTGCTAGCAGCACTACGACTCGCAATGAGCAGTTCTTC. It codes for CASSTTTRNEQFF.

The chain uses TRBV30 and TRBJ1-2; D ambiguous. The germline gives CDR1 GTSNPN, CDR2 SVGIG (reference sequence). There are 15 residues in the CDR3. V shed 0 bases and J shed 3 bases, with 14 bases lying between them. CDR3 sequence (DNA): TGTGCCTGGAGTGTAGGCACGTGGGGATACTATGGCTACACCTTC. This sequence encodes CAWSVGTWGYYGYTF.

J is TRBJ1-5 and V is TRBV6-2 or TRBV6-3; 10 bases match TRBD1. J gave up 4 bases and V 7 bases, and 7 bases lay outside the gene matches. The CDR3 is 15 amino acids. Germline CDR1 reads MNHEY; CDR2 reads SVGEGT. The CDR3 sequence: CASNPGQGLNQPQHF. CDR3 sequence (DNA): TGTGCCAGCAATCCGGGACAGGGGTTAAATCAGCCCCAGCATTTT.

The V call is TRBV6-6, the J call TRBJ1-6; TRBD1 matches 7 bases. CDR1 and CDR2 (germline): MNHNY, SVGAGI (reference sequence). V shed 6 bases, J shed 6 bases, and the junction held 8 bases outside the gene matches. This CDR3 region has 15 residues. This chain's CDR3 is CASRNGRDSNSPLHF. The CDR3 DNA reads TGTGCCAGCAGAAATGGCCGGGACAGTAATTCACCCCTCCACTTT.

V gene TRBV6-1 combines with J gene TRBJ1-4; 7 positions agree with TRBD1. The CDR3 contains 15 residues. V shed 4 bases, J shed 5 bases, and the junction held 7 bases outside the gene matches. Germline assignment: CDR1 MNHNS and CDR2 SASEGT. The CDR3 region is CASSASGTDNEKLFF. The CDR3 region has the DNA TGTGCCAGCAGTGCGTCCGGGACAGACAATGAAAAACTGTTTTTT.

This sequence joins TRBV7-6 and TRBJ2-1; the match to TRBD1 covers 9 bases. The ends lost 5 bases at V and 6 bases at J; junction bases unmatched: 8. Germline assignment: CDR1 SGHVS and CDR2 FNYEAQ. The CDR3 is 15 amino acids. The CDR3 region is CASSVNRGLFNEQFF. The CDR3 bases are TGTGCCAGCAGCGTAAACAGGGGGCTCTTCAATGAGCAGTTCTTC.

The genes are TRBV10-2 and TRBJ1-4; perhaps TRBD1 as D (5 bases). Looked up from germline, CDR1 is WSHSY and CDR2 is SAAADI. This CDR3 has 15 residues. With 0 bases removed from V and 3 bases from J, the gap between germline ends came to 8 bases. The CDR3 spells CASSESAGSNEKLFF. CDR3 coding DNA: TGCGCCAGCAGTGAGTCCGCAGGGTCTAATGAAAAACTGTTTTTT.

The rearrangement joins TRBV15 to TRBJ2-2, with TRBD2 matching over 12 bases. Germline trimming cut 0 bases from V and 5 bases from J; bases unmatched to any gene: 4. CDR1 and CDR2 from the germline V gene are LNHNV and YYDKDF (reference sequence). The CDR3 totals 17 residues. This CDR3 is CATSRDRGTSGTGELFF. For the CDR3, the DNA is TGTGCCACCAGCAGAGATAGGGGGACTAGCGGGACCGGGGAGCTGTTTTTT.

In its sample, this clonotype was seen many times. Relative to the germline gene, one junction end is altered; a read error may explain this. This chain links TRBV6-2 or TRBV6-3 with TRBJ2-3, with D possibly being TRBD2 (6 bases). The length of the CDR3 is 12 residues. The germline V gene has CDR1 MNHEY and CDR2 SVGEGT. CDR3 DNA sequence: TGTGCCAGCAGTTCCCAGCGGAGGGCTTATGCTTTT. This codes for CASSSQRRAYAF.

This clonotype was detected only a few times. The chain couples TRBV12-5 to TRBJ2-1, with 11 positions matching TRBD1. CDR3 size: 16 residues. Trimming took 7 bases from V and 6 from J; bases not matched to a gene: 11. Germline V gene sequence: CDR1 LGHNT, CDR2 FRNRAP. DNA for the CDR3: TGTGCTAGTGCCCGGGACAGGGGGACCCCAGGCAATGAGCAGTTCTTC. It is translated as CASARDRGTPGNEQFF.

This chain links TRBV5-6 with TRBJ2-7; D could derive from TRBD1 or TRBD2 (5 bases each). Trimming took off 4 bases at V and 3 bases at J, with 14 bases between the two ends. CDR3 length equals 14 residues. The V gene's germline CDR1 is SGHDT and CDR2 YYEEEE. This CDR3 reads CASSPGEGIYEQYF. CDR3 coding DNA: TGTGCCAGCAGCCCGGGTGAGGGGATCTACGAGCAGTACTTC.

The V gene is TRBV13, the J gene TRBJ2-7; TRBD1 matches at 9 bases. Per germline, CDR1 PRHDT and CDR2 FYEKMQ (reference sequence). This CDR3 contains 16 residues. The trim removed 4 bases at V and 0 bases at J, leaving 7 bases unmatched. As DNA, the CDR3 is TGTGCCAGCAGCTCTACAGGGGGCGGAAACTCCTACGAGCAGTACTTC. It encodes CASSSTGGGNSYEQYF.

This clonotype was observed at least ten times. The V call is TRBV7-2, the J call TRBJ1-3; 7 nucleotides align to TRBD1. V shed 5 bases and J 1 base; nucleotides not matched to a gene: 5. Germline V gene data show CDR1 as SGHTA and CDR2 as FQGNSA. The CDR3 runs to 15 residues. As DNA, the CDR3 is TGTGCCAGCAGCGGGACAGTCTATTCTGGAAACACCATATATTTT. Amino acids: CASSGTVYSGNTIYF.

The V gene is TRBV6-2 or TRBV6-3, the J gene TRBJ2-7; D is undetermined. V lost 7 bases, J lost 0 bases, and 16 bases lay in between. The CDR3 is 15 residues long. Germline values: CDR1 MNHEY, CDR2 SVGEGT. As DNA, the CDR3 is TGTGCCAGCACCAAACCCCCAAGGAGCTCCTACGAGCAGTACGTC. Residues: CASTKPPRSSYEQYV.

This sequence joins TRBV6-5 and TRBJ1-1; perhaps TRBD1 as D (5 bases). CDR1 is MNHEY and CDR2 is SVGAGI in the germline V gene. The length of the CDR3 is 15 residues. The V gene lost 2 bases and the J gene lost 6 bases, with 16 bases spanning the gap. The CDR3 loop is CASSYLSIGASEAFF. The CDR3 DNA is TGTGCCAGCAGTTACCTATCCATCGGGGCCTCTGAAGCTTTCTTT.

The rearrangement uses TRBV6-4 and TRBJ1-1, with D perhaps TRBD1 (6 bases). Germline CDR1 MRHNA, CDR2 SNTAGT. This CDR3 contains 13 residues. Trimming shortened V by 4 bases and J by 3 bases, and 9 bases separated the two germline ends. The CDR3: CASSVYRDTEAFF. The CDR3 DNA follows: TGTGCCAGCAGTGTCTACAGGGACACTGAAGCTTTCTTT.

This clonotype has only a few counts. The CDR3 region is CASSPTTGRSNTEAFF. The DNA of the CDR3 is TGTGCCAGCTCACCAACGACAGGACGGTCGAACACTGAAGCTTTCTTT. This chain links TRBV18 with TRBJ1-1; maybe TRBD1 (6 bases). Per germline, CDR1 KGHSH and CDR2 LQKENI. Deletions cut 2 bases from V and 1 base from J, with 14 bases between. This CDR3 contains 16 residues.

This clonotype was observed a handful of times. The V and J genes are TRBV11-2 and TRBJ2-2; 7 positions match TRBD2. The V gene end was trimmed by 3 bases and the J gene end by 4 bases; junction bases not matched to a gene: 11. The CDR3 sequence is 17 residues long. Per the germline V gene, CDR1 is SGHAT and CDR2 is FQNNGV. CDR3 protein: CASSFPRAGVGTGELFF. CDR3 sequence (DNA): TGTGCCAGCAGCTTCCCCCGGGCGGGAGTGGGCACCGGGGAGCTGTTTTTT. The full variable domain, its missing parts supplied by reference TRBV11-2 and TRBJ2-2, is EAGVAQSPRYKIIEKRQSVAFWCNPISGHATLYWYQQILGQGPKLLIQFQNNGVVDDSQLPKDRFSAERLKGVDSTLKIQPAKLEDSAVYLCASSFPRAGVGTGELFFGEGSRLTVL.

The genes are TRBV10-3 and TRBJ2-1, with 12 bases that match TRBD2. The CDR3 covers 16 residues. The ends lost 4 bases at V and 3 bases at J; junction bases unmatched: 4. Per the germline V gene, CDR1 is ENHRY and CDR2 is SYGVKD. CDR3 coding DNA: TGTGCCATCAGTGGTCTAGCGGGAGGGCTCTACAATGAGCAGTTCTTC. Protein sequence: CAISGLAGGLYNEQFF.

This clonotype was seen more than once but under ten times. This chain links TRBV20-1 with TRBJ2-1, with TRBD2 identical over 10 bases. V lost 4 bases to trimming and J lost 2 bases; unmatched junction nucleotides: 5. Germline CDR1 and CDR2: DFQATT and SNEGSKA (reference sequence). This CDR3 contains 15 residues. CDR3 bases: TGCAGTGCTAAGAAACTAGCGGGACCCTACAATGAGCAGTTCTTC. The encoded protein is CSAKKLAGPYNEQFF.

This clonotype appeared a single time. The chain couples TRBV19 to TRBJ1-1; 9 positions match TRBD1. V was clipped by 6 bases and J by 4 bases; unmatched bases: 9. CDR1 and CDR2 (germline): LNHDA, SQIVND (reference sequence). The CDR3 covers 15 residues. Written as DNA, the CDR3 is TGTGCCAGTAGACCCCACAGGGGGCCCCTCACTGAAGCTTTCTTT. Its translation: CASRPHRGPLTEAFF.

This sequence joins TRBV20-1 and TRBJ2-7; D assignment may be TRBD1 or TRBD2 (5 bases each). Germline V gives CDR1 DFQATT, CDR2 SNEGSKA (reference sequence). The V end lost 7 bases, the J end lost 6 bases, and 22 bases lay between the germline ends. The CDR3 runs 14 residues. CDR3 loop: CSVQRLVRGGEQYF. In DNA form, the CDR3 reads TGCAGTGTGCAGCGGCTAGTTCGGGGCGGCGAGCAGTACTTC.

Comments on this clonotype: The junction differs from germline at one of its ends, possibly a read error. The chain is built from TRBV12-3 or TRBV12-4 and TRBJ1-2; the D gene is possibly TRBD1 (6 bases). There are 15 residues in the CDR3. The CDR3 DNA sequence: TGTGCCAGCAGCTTAGGGCTCCGCAGGGGATATGGCTACACCTTC. This encodes CASSLGLRRGYGYTF.

V is TRBV20-1 and J is TRBJ2-1, with no clear D. V lost 6 bases, J lost 1 base, and 13 bases lay in between. The CDR3 is made up of 14 amino acids. Germline V gene sequence: CDR1 DFQATT, CDR2 SNEGSKA (reference sequence). CDR3 sequence reads: CSARKTGSYNEQFF. The CDR3 DNA reads as TGCAGTGCCAGAAAGACTGGATCCTACAATGAGCAGTTCTTC.